This TCR beta chain was identified during a study of tumor and adjacent non-tumor tissue in lung cancer. Study-level information: On average, productive TCRbeta reads reached 4 million to 5 million per sample.

Study-wide findings and caveats: Tumor TCR diversity, when higher, was linked to shorter survival. Tumor tissue had significantly higher TCR diversity than normal lung. Top 100 clones took a larger repertoire share in normal lung.

Germline loops: CDR1 DFQATT, CDR2 SNEGSKA (reference sequence). The CDR3 runs 15 residues. No cell sorting was done before RNA was extracted from the tissue. The normal lung tissue was taken more than 3 cm from the tumor edge. About this clonotype: The antigen is unknown. Sequence at one end of the junction differs from germline and may be a read error.

TCRbeta libraries were built with three rounds of nested PCR, modified from ARM-PCR. MiXCR, run by TCRdb on the multiplex PCR reads, gives a single entry per CDR3 protein. The data show tens of thousands of distinct CDR3 sequences, with 61% seen just once and about 30% held by the top ten. Sequencing was done on a sample of distant non-tumor lung tissue. The chain recombines TRBV20-1 with TRBJ2-5, with D perhaps matching TRBD1 (5 bases). The TCR sequence derives from a man in his 70s with non-small cell lung cancer. The CDR3 is CSARNGASPQETQYF. CDR3 in DNA: TGCAGTGCTAGAAATGGGGCGAGTCCTCAAGAGACTCAGTACTTC.